These T cell receptor beta chains were read from a single sample in a study of T cell repertoires in cytomegalovirus infection. TCRdb re-called the reads through MiXCR, storing one row per CDR3 protein. The data show 200,000 to 250,000 distinct CDR3 sequences, with 35% to 45% seen just once and roughly three fifths held by the top ten. These TCRs are of unknown antigen specificity. The sequencing here drew on CD8+ T cells from cultured PBMCs, taken from culture after CMV antigen stimulation. The receptors come from a human donor in good health (CMV status not recorded). Some clones in this sample may be carry-over from other donors' samples. Each CDR3 is given with its conserved first and last residue. The D gene is left open where the match is weak. Where a row states a size, it is once, few, many or the class of an expanded clone; other rows omit it.

clone size	V gene	J gene	D gene	CDR3 protein	CDR3 DNA
few	TRBV4-1	TRBJ1-2	NA	CASSGRTGTPNSNYGYTF	TGCGCCAGCAGCGGAAGAACCGGGACGCCGAACTCTAACTATGGCTACACCTTC
NA	TRBV7-9	TRBJ2-7	TRBD2	CASSSPVKTSGSDEQYF	TGTGCCAGCAGCTCCCCGGTCAAGACTAGCGGGAGCGACGAGCAGTACTTC
NA	TRBV6-1	TRBJ1-1	TRBD1	CASSRTGVTEAFF	TGTGCCAGCAGTCGGACAGGGGTTACTGAAGCTTTCTTT
few	TRBV27	TRBJ2-2	TRBD2	CASSPLPGLAGVTGELFF	TGTGCCAGCAGTCCCCTCCCGGGACTAGCGGGGGTTACCGGGGAGCTGTTTTTT
NA	TRBV7-9	TRBJ2-1	TRBD1	CASSDRGRYNEQFF	TGTGCCAGCAGCGACAGGGGGAGGTACAATGAGCAGTTCTTC
few	TRBV7-3	TRBJ2-7	NA	CASSPQGSGPYEQYF	TGTGCCAGCAGCCCACAGGGCTCGGGACCCTACGAGCAGTACTTC
few	TRBV20-1	TRBJ2-1	NA	CSANIPSSYNEQFF	TGCAGTGCTAATATCCCGAGCTCCTACAATGAGCAGTTCTTC
NA	TRBV19	TRBJ2-2	TRBD2	CASSPGTSPNTGELFF	TGTGCCAGTAGCCCAGGGACTAGCCCTAACACCGGGGAGCTGTTTTTT
NA	TRBV6-2/TRBV6-3	TRBJ2-7	NA	CASSYNRASYEQYF	TGTGCCAGCAGTTACAACAGGGCTTCCTACGAGCAGTACTTC
once	TRBV20-1	TRBJ2-7	NA	CSASPGQSLFSYEQYF	TGCAGTGCTAGCCCCGGACAGTCTCTTTTCTCCTACGAGCAGTACTTC
NA	TRBV7-4	TRBJ2-7	NA	CASGQGSKQYF	TGTGCCAGCGGCCAGGGGAGTAAACAGTACTTC
few	TRBV12-3/TRBV12-4	TRBJ2-1	NA	CASSTRWDTDNEQFF	TGTGCCAGCAGTACCCGCTGGGACACCGACAATGAGCAGTTCTTC
NA	TRBV3-1	TRBJ2-3	TRBD1	CASSQDRGQGAGDTQYF	TGTGCCAGCAGCCAAGATCGGGGACAGGGGGCCGGAGATACGCAGTATTTT
NA	TRBV6-6	TRBJ1-2	NA	CASSPPQGLSGGYTF	TGTGCCAGCAGTCCGCCGCAGGGGCTCTCGGGAGGCTACACCTTC
few	TRBV12-5	TRBJ1-5	TRBD1	CASGLTTGTGGEGSNQPQHF	TGTGCTAGTGGTTTGACAACCGGGACAGGGGGCGAGGGGAGCAATCAGCCCCAGCATTTT